This T cell receptor beta chain emerged from a study of CXCR3-negative and CXCR3-positive naive CD8 T cells. Study outcomes and limitations: Naive cells used TRBV-TRBJ genes in much the same way whether CXCR3-negative or CXCR3-positive; memory cells did not.

The authors made the TRB cDNA libraries by 5' RACE using UMI labels. Using the 5' RACE reads, TCRdb records one entry per CDR3 protein without DNA. This sample contains about 62,000 distinct CDR3 sequences. On this clonotype: Its target is not known.

The CDR3 is made up of 15 amino acids. Germline CDR1 SNHLY, CDR2 FYNNEI. Source material: naive CXCR3- CD8+ T cells from blood. Documented subset: CD45RO-CCR7+CD27+CD95- naive CD8+ T cells lacking CXCR3 (TNR3-). The chain carries TRBV2 and TRBJ1-4; TCRdb calls TRBD1, which cannot be checked without DNA. This TCR was sampled from a human donor in good health. Some clones in this sample may be carry-over from other donors' samples. CDR3 sequence reads: CASIVTGGANEKLFF.